A selection of T cell receptor beta chains follows, all from one sample in a study of identical twins. TCRdb ran MiXCR on the 5' RACE reads and lists one entry per CDR3 protein. The profile shows about 280,000 distinct CDR3 sequences, more than 6.5% of them singletons. The data were also submitted as part of a second study, on yellow fever vaccine responses in identical twins.

What was sequenced was memory (CD45RO+) T cells sorted from blood. The receptors here all came from a woman between 18 and 30 years old in good health. Each CDR3 is given with its conserved first and last residue. The order of the fields is J gene, V gene, D gene, clone size, CDR3 DNA, CDR3 protein. A D gene is named only where the DNA matches it firmly. Clone size is not always given. Where it is, it says once, few, many or a class for expanded clones.

>TRBJ1-5|TRBV10-3|-|few
TGTGCCACCCGCGGAGGGGTTATTCAGCCCCAGCATTTT
CATRGGVIQPQHF
>TRBJ2-6|TRBV7-9|-|-
TGTGCCAGCAGCTTAGGGGCGGGCTCTGGGGCCAACGTCCTGACTTTC
CASSLGAGSGANVLTF
>TRBJ1-1|TRBV20-1|TRBD1|-
TGCAGTGCTAGAGTAGGGGACAGGGCCACTGAAGCTTTCTTT
CSARVGDRATEAFF
>TRBJ2-1|TRBV27|TRBD2|-
TGTGCCAGCCGAGCCCGGGGGGACTCCTACAATGAGCAGTTCTTC
CASRARGDSYNEQFF
>TRBJ2-3|TRBV12-5|TRBD1|-
TGTGCTAGTGGACGGACAGGGGTAAGCACAGATACGCAGTATTTT
CASGRTGVSTDTQYF
>TRBJ1-4|TRBV3-1|TRBD1|few
TGTGCCAGCAGCCGGGGAGGAGACAGGGAACTGTTTTTT
CASSRGGDRELFF
>TRBJ2-5|TRBV24-1|TRBD1|many
TGTGCCACCAGTGACCCGGACAGGGGGCAAGAGACCCAGTACTTC
CATSDPDRGQETQYF
>TRBJ2-7|TRBV5-5|-|few
TGTGCCAGCAGCTTGGCCCCAGGGAGCTCCTACGAGCAGTACTTC
CASSLAPGSSYEQYF
>TRBJ2-5|TRBV11-1|TRBD2|-
TGTGCCAGCAGCCGTGCTCCTCTAGCGGGAGGGCCAGGACAAGAGACCCAGTACTTC
CASSRAPLAGGPGQETQYF
>TRBJ2-7|TRBV7-6|-|many
TGTGCCAGCAGCAACGGGACCCTCGTCTACGAGCAGTACTTC
CASSNGTLVYEQYF
>TRBJ2-1|TRBV9|TRBD1|few
TGTGCCAGCACCGGGACAGCCACCAGCAATGAGCAGTTCTTC
CASTGTATSNEQFF
>TRBJ1-5|TRBV5-6|-|many
TGTGCCAGCAGCTTATGGTTGGGACGCCATAGCAATCAGCCCCAGCATTTT
CASSLWLGRHSNQPQHF
>TRBJ2-6|TRBV27|-|-
TGTGCCAGCAGACCTACACAATCTGGGGCCAACGTCCTGACTTTC
CASRPTQSGANVLTF
>TRBJ2-7|TRBV4-1|-|many
TGCGCCAGCAGCCAAGACTGGGCGGGAAACCTGTACGAGCAGTACTTC
CASSQDWAGNLYEQYF
>TRBJ2-3|TRBV6-4|TRBD2|-
TGTGCCAGCAGTGACTCGGCTAGCGGGGGCACAGATACGCAGTATTTT
CASSDSASGGTDTQYF
>TRBJ2-1|TRBV12-3/TRBV12-4|-|many
TGTGCCAGCAGTTTTCCCCCGGATCAGGGAGGCCGTTACAATGAGCAGTTCTTC
CASSFPPDQGGRYNEQFF
>TRBJ2-2|TRBV2|TRBD2|-
TGTGCCAGCAGTGAGACTAGCGGGGACACCGGGGAGCTGTTTTTT
CASSETSGDTGELFF
>TRBJ2-1|TRBV20-1|TRBD2|few
TGCAGTGCTAGAGATTACTTGACGCCGGGACTACCATACAATGAGCAGTTCTTC
CSARDYLTPGLPYNEQFF